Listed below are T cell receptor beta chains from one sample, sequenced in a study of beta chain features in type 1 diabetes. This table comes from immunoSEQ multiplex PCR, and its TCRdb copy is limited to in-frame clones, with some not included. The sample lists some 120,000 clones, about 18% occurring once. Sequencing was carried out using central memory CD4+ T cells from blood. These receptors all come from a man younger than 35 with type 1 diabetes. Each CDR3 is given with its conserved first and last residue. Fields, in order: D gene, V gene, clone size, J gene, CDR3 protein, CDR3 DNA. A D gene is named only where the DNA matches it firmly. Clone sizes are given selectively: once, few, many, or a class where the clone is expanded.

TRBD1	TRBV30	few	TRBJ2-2	CAWSVGQPERELFF	TGTGCCTGGAGCGTGGGACAGCCCGAACGGGAGCTGTTTTTT
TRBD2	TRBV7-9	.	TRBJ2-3	CASSLGGGATDTQYF	TGTGCCAGCAGCTTAGGCGGGGGGGCGACAGATACGCAGTATTTT
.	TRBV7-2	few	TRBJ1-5	CASSLTFSLYSNQPQHF	TGTGCCAGCAGCTTAACTTTCTCACTTTATAGCAATCAGCCCCAGCATTTT
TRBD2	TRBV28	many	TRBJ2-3	CASNSGGAADTQYF	TGTGCCAGCAATAGCGGGGGGGCCGCAGATACGCAGTATTTT
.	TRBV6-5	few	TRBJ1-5	CATRQGSNQPQHF	TGTGCCACCCGCCAGGGGAGCAATCAGCCCCAGCATTTT
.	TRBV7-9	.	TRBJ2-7	CASSATGWEQYF	TGTGCCAGCAGCGCCACAGGGTGGGAGCAGTACTTC
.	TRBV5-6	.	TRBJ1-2	CASSLVTTGSYGYTF	TGTGCCAGCAGCTTGGTTACCACAGGGAGCTATGGCTACACCTTC
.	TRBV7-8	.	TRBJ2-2	CASSLTGANTGELFF	TGTGCCAGCAGCTTGACAGGAGCGAACACCGGGGAGCTGTTTTTT
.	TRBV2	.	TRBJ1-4	CASRVTVSLTNEKLFF	TGTGCCAGCAGGGTGACAGTGAGTCTGACTAATGAAAAACTGTTTTTT
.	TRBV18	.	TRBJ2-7	CASSPVTRSGVYEQYF	TGTGCCAGCTCACCGGTGACAAGGAGTGGGGTCTACGAGCAGTACTTC
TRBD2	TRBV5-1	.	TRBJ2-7	CASSLGTSGSYEQYF	TGCGCCAGCAGCTTGGGGACTAGCGGCTCCTACGAGCAGTACTTC
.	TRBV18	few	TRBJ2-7	CASSPIRQEQYF	TGTGCCAGCTCACCTATACGACAGGAGCAGTACTTC
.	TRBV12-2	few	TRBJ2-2	CASRSDTGELFF	TGTGCAAGTCGCTCCGACACCGGGGAGCTGTTTTTT
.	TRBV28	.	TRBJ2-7	CASSSPGRYSYEQYF	TGTGCCAGCAGTTCTCCGGGACGGTACTCCTACGAGCAGTACTTC
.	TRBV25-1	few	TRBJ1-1	CASSDPGATEAFF	TGTGCCAGCAGTGACCCCGGGGCCACTGAAGCTTTCTTT
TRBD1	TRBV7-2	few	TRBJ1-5	CASSSATGPQPQHF	TGTGCCAGCAGCTCCGCGACAGGGCCTCAGCCCCAGCATTTT